The 30 T cell receptor beta chains presented below share a single source sample, sequenced in a study of PD-1 blockade in classical Hodgkin lymphoma. Method: immunoSEQ multiplex PCR; TCRdb's copy keeps in-frame clones and lacks some. The sample consists of more than 35,000 clones, approximately 80% of them appearing once. Brentuximab vedotin exposure varied among the patients, all of whom had relapsed after autologous stem cell transplantation. This material consisted of peripheral blood mononuclear cells (PBMCs), taken at baseline. These receptors were collected from a human donor with classical Hodgkin lymphoma.

This clone showed up just once. V usage is TRBV7-2 and J usage is TRBJ1-6, with TRBD1 matching 7 bases. The CDR3 length is 16 residues. Germline loops: CDR1 SGHTA, CDR2 FQGNSA. Trimming cost V 0 bases and J 9 bases; bases outside gene matches: 8. The DNA for the CDR3 is TGTGCCAGCAGCTTAGCGTGGGCAGGGGGAATTTCACCCCTCCACTTT. It encodes CASSLAWAGGISPLHF.

V is TRBV28 and J is TRBJ2-7; D perhaps matches TRBD1 (6 bases). The CDR3 contains 14 residues. The V and J ends lost 4 bases and 3 bases respectively, with 13 bases between them. Germline assignment: CDR1 MDHEN and CDR2 SYDVKM. CDR3 amino acids: CASSWNRVSYEQYF. CDR3 sequence (DNA): TGTGCCAGCAGTTGGAACAGGGTAAGCTACGAGCAGTACTTC.

The J gene is TRBJ2-5, the V gene TRBV6-5; 7 bases are shared with TRBD2. Germline CDR1 is MNHEY and CDR2 is SVGAGI. CDR3 length: 11 amino acids. V shed 10 bases and J 5 bases; nucleotides not matched to a gene: 4. CDR3 DNA sequence: TGTGCCATCGGGGGAGGGGAGACCCAGTACTTC. Its translation is CAIGGGETQYF.

The chain carries TRBV7-8 and TRBJ1-5; TRBD1 matches at 9 bases. The CDR3 is 18 residues long. From germline, CDR1 is SGHVS and CDR2 FQNEAQ. The V segment lost 5 bases and the J segment 4 bases; nucleotides outside the gene matches: 15. The CDR3 DNA follows: TGTGCCAGCAGCAAGGGGACAGGGATCGTAGGTTCGAATCAGCCCCAGCATTTT. It yields the protein CASSKGTGIVGSNQPQHF.

This chain links TRBV5-1 with TRBJ2-7; D is possibly TRBD2 (5 bases). Trimming took 2 bases from V and 2 from J, leaving 17 bases between them. The CDR3 consists of 16 residues. Looked up from germline, CDR1 is SGHRS and CDR2 is YFSETQ. As DNA, the CDR3 is TGCGCCAGCAGCTTACTCCCGGTACACGGGGCCTACGAGCAGTACTTC. It codes for CASSLLPVHGAYEQYF.

The rearrangement uses TRBV2 and TRBJ2-7; 8 bases align to TRBD2. The CDR3 extends over 15 amino acids. Per germline, CDR1 SNHLY and CDR2 FYNNEI. V trimming: 6 bases; J trimming: 3 bases; junction bases outside the gene matches: 10. The CDR3 DNA sequence: TGTGCCAGCAGCGTGGGGACTAGGGGTAACTACGAGCAGTACTTC. This translates into CASSVGTRGNYEQYF.

The chain uses TRBV7-2 and TRBJ1-2; D gene uncertain. V shed 5 bases and J shed 8 bases, with 21 bases lying between them. Germline assignment: CDR1 SGHTA and CDR2 FQGNSA. The CDR3 covers 15 residues. The CDR3 protein is CASSRALDGRRGYTF. CDR3 coding DNA: TGTGCCAGCAGCCGCGCACTGGATGGGAGGAGAGGCTACACCTTC.

This clone is termed medium-sized. This chain joins TRBV21-1 and TRBJ2-7; TRBD1 is taken as the D call from the table, unchecked against the DNA. TRBV21-1 is given as a pseudogene. The CDR3 spans 13 residues. CDR3 amino acids: CASVRDRAYEQYF. The CDR3 region has the DNA TGTGCCAGCGTTAGGGACAGGGCCTACGAGCAGTACTTC.

The chain couples TRBV19 to TRBJ1-2, with 10 nucleotides matching TRBD1. The germline gives CDR1 LNHDA, CDR2 SQIVND (reference sequence). Losses at the gene ends were 7 bases for V and 1 base for J; bases not matched to a gene: 6. The CDR3 spans 15 residues. The CDR3 reads CASTQTGGVNYGYTF. CDR3 nucleotide sequence: TGTGCCAGTACCCAGACAGGGGGCGTTAACTATGGCTACACCTTC.

The chain employs TRBV7-2 and TRBJ1-1, with D possibly being TRBD1 (6 bases). V lost 3 bases to trimming and J lost 0 bases, with 8 bases between them. The CDR3 length is 14 residues. CDR1 SGHTA and CDR2 FQGNSA come from the germline V gene. The CDR3 DNA is TGTGCCAGCAGCTTTACAGGGCTGAACACTGAAGCTTTCTTT. It specifies CASSFTGLNTEAFF.

The chain couples TRBV4-1 to TRBJ2-7; 7 bases fit TRBD2. From germline, CDR1 is MGHRA and CDR2 YSYEKL. Losses at the gene ends were 4 bases for V and 3 bases for J; bases not matched to a gene: 12. The CDR3 has 16 residues. The CDR3: CASSPQGREKFYEQYF. The CDR3 DNA reads as TGCGCCAGCAGCCCCCAAGGGAGGGAAAAGTTCTACGAGCAGTACTTC.

V is TRBV4-2 and J is TRBJ1-5; 7 bases fit TRBD1. V dropped 3 bases and J dropped 6; count of bases not matched to a gene: 5. Germline assignment: CDR1 LGHNA and CDR2 YNFKEQ. CDR3 length: 14 amino acids. This CDR3 reads CASSQYRGGQPQHF. The DNA of the CDR3 is TGTGCCAGCAGCCAGTACAGGGGTGGTCAGCCCCAGCATTTT.

The count of this clone is one. The chain has TRBV7-6 and TRBJ2-3; TRBD2 is a possible D gene (7 bases). V lost 9 bases and J 4 bases, leaving 14 bases between the germline ends. The CDR3 totals 13 residues. CDR1 is SGHVS, CDR2 FNYEAQ, per germline. The CDR3 loop reads CASSGGRADTQYF. The DNA for the CDR3 is TGTGCCAGTTCCGGGGGGCGCGCAGATACGCAGTATTTT.

The rearrangement joins TRBV29-1 to TRBJ1-1; D unresolved. In germline, CDR1 is SQVTM, CDR2 ANQGSEA. The CDR3 consists of 12 residues. The V end was cut by 3 bases, the J end by 3 bases, with 8 bases between. The CDR3: CSVDGEYTEAFF. Written as DNA, the CDR3 is TGCAGCGTTGACGGGGAGTACACTGAAGCTTTCTTT.

V gene TRBV11-2 combines with J gene TRBJ2-7, with 14 bases matching TRBD2. CDR1 and CDR2 from the germline V gene are SGHAT and FQNNGV. The CDR3 runs 18 residues. J lost 3 bases, V lost 3 bases, and 10 bases had no gene match. The CDR3 DNA follows: TGTGCCAGCAGCTTGGCGGGGACTAGCGGGAGTCTTGGCTACGAGCAGTACTTC. Protein product: CASSLAGTSGSLGYEQYF.

The V and J genes are TRBV5-4 and TRBJ2-5, with TRBD2 matching 12 bases. The last part of the DNA fits TRBJ2-7 better; the J call may be wrong. The CDR3 runs 18 residues. Germline CDR1 and CDR2: SGHNT and YYREEE (reference sequence). The CDR3 DNA is TGTGCCAGCACCCAGATAAGTCTAGCGGGAGGGCCACGCTACGAGCAGTACTTC. It is translated as CASTQISLAGGPRYEQYF.

This sequence joins TRBV4-3 and TRBJ2-7; D is perhaps TRBD2 (6 bases). The CDR3 runs to 15 residues. Germline values: CDR1 LGHNA, CDR2 YSLEER. V gave up 0 bases and J gave up 3 bases, with 12 bases separating them. CDR3 sequence reads: CASSQDWGRNYEQYF. The CDR3 DNA sequence: TGCGCCAGCAGCCAAGATTGGGGGAGGAACTACGAGCAGTACTTC.

This clone was detected only once. The rearrangement joins TRBV6-5 to TRBJ2-2, with 7 bases fitting TRBD2. This CDR3 region has 15 residues. V dropped 5 bases and J dropped 3; count of bases not matched to a gene: 6. The V gene's germline CDR1 is MNHEY and CDR2 SVGAGI. CDR3 in DNA: TGTGCCAGCAGTCTCGGACTAGTCGACACCGGGGAGCTGTTTTTT. Translation gives CASSLGLVDTGELFF.

Written as DNA, the CDR3 is TGCGCCAGCAGCTTGGACACGGAGGGCTATGGCTACACCTTC. Translation: CASSLDTEGYGYTF. This chain connects TRBV5-1 to TRBJ1-2; no firm D call. Germline assignment: CDR1 SGHRS and CDR2 YFSETQ. V was trimmed by 0 bases and J by 4 bases, leaving 10 bases between them. This CDR3 spans 14 amino acids. The whole variable domain, remainder taken from reference TRBV5-1 and TRBJ1-2, is KAGVTQTPRYLIKTRGQQVTLSCSPISGHRSVSWYQQTPGQGLQFLFEYFSETQRNKGNFPGRFSGRQFSNSRSEMNVSTLELGDSALYLCASSLDTEGYGYTFGSGTRLTVV.

CDR3 DNA: TGTGCCAGTAGTCGCCCCGGGGGAAGCAATCAGCCCCAGCATTTT. Amino acids: CASSRPGGSNQPQHF. The rearrangement links TRBV19 to TRBJ1-5, with D possibly TRBD1 on 5 matching bases. This CDR3 has 15 amino acids. Germline CDR1 reads LNHDA; CDR2 reads SQIVND (reference sequence). V lost 5 bases to trimming and J lost 1 base, with 12 bases between them.

The chain uses TRBV5-1 and TRBJ2-7; 8 bases are shared with TRBD1. Germline CDR1 SGHRS, CDR2 YFSETQ. With 0 bases clipped from V and 7 bases from J, the junction kept 3 bases outside the gene matches. The CDR3 totals 13 residues. CDR3 sequence: CASSLGTGSEQYF. CDR3 DNA: TGCGCCAGCAGCTTGGGGACAGGGTCAGAGCAGTACTTC.

The CDR3 coding sequence is TGTGCCAGCAGTTCGGGGGGGCGCGCCTATGGCTACACCTTC. Its protein is CASSSGGRAYGYTF. V is TRBV6-5 and J is TRBJ1-2, with D tentatively TRBD1 (6 bases). This CDR3 comprises 14 residues. Trimming pared 4 bases from V and 4 bases from J, leaving 13 bases between. Germline-derived CDR1 and CDR2 are MNHEY and SVGAGI.

The chain is built from TRBV5-6 and TRBJ1-6; perhaps TRBD1 as D (5 bases). The CDR3 is 17 residues long. V dropped 5 bases and J dropped 7 bases, with 22 bases sitting between them. Germline V CDR1 and CDR2: SGHDT, YYEEEE. The CDR3 is CASSLLGVPSSNSPLHF. CDR3 nucleotide sequence: TGTGCCAGCAGTCTATTGGGGGTGCCCTCCTCAAATTCACCCCTCCACTTT. The complete variable domain, with remaining parts taken from reference TRBV5-6 and TRBJ1-6, reads DAGVTQSPTHLIKTRGQQVTLRCSPKSGHDTVSWYQQALGQGPQFIFQYYEEEERQRGNFPDRFSGHQFPNYSSELNVNALLLGDSALYLCASSLLGVPSSNSPLHFGNGTRLTVT.

J is TRBJ1-2 and V is TRBV28, with a possible D match to TRBD1 (5 bases). From germline, CDR1 is MDHEN and CDR2 SYDVKM. CDR3 size: 15 residues. V gave up 5 bases and J gave up 7 bases, with 20 bases separating them. In DNA, the CDR3 is TGTGCCAGCAGTCACGCTAAAGCAGGGTTTTCTGGCTACACCTTC. The encoded protein is CASSHAKAGFSGYTF.

CDR3 loop: CASSLPSVNTGELFF. DNA for the CDR3: TGTGCCAGCAGCTTGCCTAGCGTGAACACCGGGGAGCTGTTTTTT. The J gene is TRBJ2-2, the V gene TRBV5-5; possible D gene TRBD2, 6 bases. Trimming pared 1 base from V and 1 base from J, leaving 8 bases between. Germline-derived CDR1 and CDR2 are SGHKS and YYEKEE (reference sequence). This CDR3 region has 15 residues.

The chain recombines TRBV6-5 with TRBJ2-5, with 9 positions matching TRBD2. V was pared by 0 bases and J by 8 bases, with 4 bases of the junction left unmatched. Germline CDR1 MNHEY, CDR2 SVGAGI. The length of the CDR3 is 14 residues. The chain's CDR3 is CASSYSTLAGTQYF. The CDR3 DNA is TGTGCCAGCAGTTACTCGACTCTAGCGGGAACCCAGTACTTC.

Only one count was recorded for this clone. In DNA, the CDR3 is TGTGCCAGCAGCTTAGACTTCACAGATACGCAGTATTTT. It specifies CASSLDFTDTQYF. The chain carries TRBV7-2 and TRBJ2-3; unclear D gene. Germline loops: CDR1 SGHTA, CDR2 FQGNSA. The CDR3 length is 13 residues. The V gene lost 1 base and the J gene lost 2 bases, with 4 bases spanning the gap.

The genes are TRBV6-4 and TRBJ1-5; 9 bases fit TRBD1. Per the germline V gene, CDR1 is MRHNA and CDR2 is SNTAGT. J gave up 2 bases and V 5 bases, and 16 bases lay outside the gene matches. CDR3 size: 19 residues. In nucleotides, the CDR3 is TGTGCCAGCAGTCCACCTAGGACAGGGGACCGGGGCGGCAATCAGCCCCAGCATTTT. Translating gives CASSPPRTGDRGGNQPQHF.

The rearrangement links TRBV6-5 to TRBJ2-2; TRBD1 matches at 8 bases. V lost 10 bases to trimming and J lost 6 bases; unmatched junction nucleotides: 13. Germline-derived CDR1 and CDR2 are MNHEY and SVGAGI. The CDR3 is 15 residues long. The chain's CDR3 is CATKLGQGGSGELFF. CDR3 bases: TGTGCCACCAAACTAGGACAGGGTGGGTCCGGGGAGCTGTTTTTT.

The rearrangement uses TRBV7-9 and TRBJ2-6; no clear D gene. Germline assignment: CDR1 SEHNR and CDR2 FQNEAQ (reference sequence). This CDR3 comprises 16 residues. The germline V and J ends were trimmed by 5 bases and 0 bases, with 11 bases remaining between them. Here the CDR3 reads CASSAPLGSGANVLTF. Here the CDR3 DNA reads TGTGCCAGCAGCGCCCCCTTGGGCTCTGGGGCCAACGTCCTGACTTTC. Together with reference TRBV7-9 and TRBJ2-6, the CDR3 gives the full variable domain: DTGVSQNPRHKITKRGQNVTFRCDPISEHNRLYWYRQTLGQGPEFLTYFQNEAQLEKSRLLSDRFSAERPKGSFSTLEIQRTEQGDSAMYLCASSAPLGSGANVLTFGAGSRLTVL.